The 20 T cell receptor beta chains given below trace back to one sample, sequenced in a study of T-cell memory formation after mild COVID-19. TCRdb processed the 5' RACE reads anew with MiXCR; each CDR3 protein has one entry. The profile shows a few hundred thousand distinct CDR3 sequences, roughly a tenth of them singletons. The sequencing input was PBMCs or a T cell subset sorted from them (not recorded which). The receptors were sampled from a man between 18 and 35 years old who had mild COVID-19 (a few samples of this study predate the infection). Cell type and time point are not known.

This clonotype has more than one count but fewer than ten. V usage is TRBV11-2 and J usage is TRBJ2-7; D might be TRBD1 (5 bases). The CDR3 spans 14 residues. Between the trimmed V and J ends, which lost 1 base and 5 bases, there was a span of 12 bases. Per the germline V gene, CDR1 is SGHAT and CDR2 is FQNNGV. The CDR3 reads CASSLGAGPHEQYV. The DNA for the CDR3 is TGTGCCAGCAGCTTAGGGGCAGGGCCTCACGAGCAGTACGTC.

This sequence joins TRBV20-1 and TRBJ2-3, with D perhaps matching TRBD2 (6 bases). This CDR3 spans 14 amino acids. Germline CDR1 is DFQATT and CDR2 is SNEGSKA (reference sequence). Trimming removed 1 base from V and 2 bases from J, with 10 bases in between. For the CDR3, the DNA is TGCAGTGCTAGAGCGGCGGGGATCACAGATACGCAGTATTTT. Translated: CSARAAGITDTQYF.

This clonotype was detected a few times. V usage is TRBV7-2 and J usage is TRBJ1-3; a possible D gene is TRBD1 (5 bases). CDR3 size: 13 residues. V lost 4 bases and J 5 bases, leaving 9 bases between the germline ends. Germline CDR1 reads SGHTA; CDR2 reads FQGNSA. CDR3 region: CASSSGRRNTIYF. DNA for the CDR3: TGTGCCAGCAGCTCGGGACGGAGAAACACCATATATTTT. The full variable domain, its missing parts supplied by reference TRBV7-2 and TRBJ1-3, is GAGVSQSPSNKVTEKGKDVELRCDPISGHTALYWYRQSLGQGLEFLIYFQGNSAPDKSGLPSDRFSAERTGGSVSTLTIQRTQQEDSAVYLCASSSGRRNTIYFGEGSWLTVV.

This clonotype was recorded a few times. The gene calls are TRBV4-1 and TRBJ1-5, with unresolved D. The CDR3 totals 15 residues. Trimming left V 0 bases short and J 3 bases short, with 9 bases between. The germline V gene has CDR1 MGHRA and CDR2 YSYEKL. The CDR3 region is CASSQDGQFNQPQHF. The CDR3 nucleotides are TGCGCCAGCAGCCAAGACGGCCAGTTCAATCAGCCCCAGCATTTT.

The chain carries TRBV5-6 and TRBJ1-5; D gene unclear. CDR1 and CDR2 (germline): SGHDT, YYEEEE. Trimming removed 4 bases from V and 4 bases from J, with 12 bases in between. CDR3 length equals 14 residues. In DNA form, the CDR3 reads TGTGCCAGCAGCAGACAAGGACTAAATCAGCCCCAGCATTTT. This encodes CASSRQGLNQPQHF. Full variable domain (outside the CDR3, taken from reference TRBV5-6 and TRBJ1-5): DAGVTQSPTHLIKTRGQQVTLRCSPKSGHDTVSWYQQALGQGPQFIFQYYEEEERQRGNFPDRFSGHQFPNYSSELNVNALLLGDSALYLCASSRQGLNQPQHFGDGTRLSIL.

In its sample, this clonotype was seen a few times. This chain links TRBV6-5 with TRBJ2-1; 8 bases align to TRBD1. V shed 0 bases and J 8 bases; nucleotides not matched to a gene: 9. Germline values: CDR1 MNHEY, CDR2 SVGAGI. This CDR3 spans 16 amino acids. This chain's CDR3 is CASSYSGQGRGDEQFF. CDR3 sequence (DNA): TGTGCCAGCAGTTACTCCGGACAGGGTAGAGGGGATGAGCAGTTCTTC.

The chain is built from TRBV5-6 and TRBJ1-1; perhaps TRBD1 as D (6 bases). The V end lost 4 bases, the J end lost 4 bases, and 17 bases lay between the germline ends. Germline CDR1 reads SGHDT; CDR2 reads YYEEEE. The length of the CDR3 is 15 residues. CDR3 sequence (DNA): TGTGCCAGCAGCGTATTAGACCGCAGGGGCACTGAAGCTTTCTTT. The encoded protein is CASSVLDRRGTEAFF.

This clonotype was seen a few times. V is TRBV30 and J is TRBJ2-1; a weak D match, TRBD2 (5 bases). This CDR3 spans 11 amino acids. Germline values: CDR1 GTSNPN, CDR2 SVGIG (reference sequence). Trimming removed 0 bases from V and 14 bases from J, with 11 bases in between. The CDR3 coding sequence is TGTGCCTGGAGTGTATCGGGGTCGGAGTTCTTC. Encoded protein: CAWSVSGSEFF.

This sequence joins TRBV7-9 and TRBJ1-1; TRBD1 aligns across 7 bases. Germline V CDR1 and CDR2: SEHNR, FQNEAQ (reference sequence). The J segment lost 1 base and the V segment lost 6 bases, leaving 5 bases of the junction unmatched. This CDR3 has 14 residues. In nucleotides, the CDR3 is TGTGCCAGCAGGTGGGGACAGACGAACACTGAAGCTTTCTTT. It is translated as CASRWGQTNTEAFF.

This clonotype showed up many times. This chain connects TRBV5-1 to TRBJ1-1; TRBD1 might be the D (6 bases). This CDR3 is 17 amino acids long. Germline V gene lookup returns CDR1 SGHRS and CDR2 YFSETQ. The ends were cut back, 1 base at V and 1 base at J, with 17 bases in the middle. The CDR3 coding sequence is TGCGCCAGCAGCTTGAACCTTCGGGACAAGAGGAACACTGAAGCTTTCTTT. This encodes CASSLNLRDKRNTEAFF.

The chain employs TRBV5-1 and TRBJ2-1, with 9 bases matching TRBD1. The germline CDR1 and CDR2 sequences are SGHRS and YFSETQ. This CDR3 is built from 14 residues. V lost 5 bases, J lost 9 bases, and 9 bases stayed unmatched. Here the CDR3 reads CASRSGQGKGEQFF. The DNA of the CDR3 is TGCGCCAGCAGGTCGGGACAGGGTAAAGGTGAGCAGTTCTTC.

The V and J genes are TRBV3-1 and TRBJ2-6; no clear D gene. The CDR3 loop spans 15 amino acids. Trimming removed 4 bases at V and 4 bases at J, with 11 bases between. CDR1 and CDR2 from the germline V gene are LGHDT and YNNKEL (reference sequence). The CDR3 spells CASSLAPSGANVLTF. The DNA for the CDR3 is TGTGCCAGCAGCCTCGCGCCATCGGGGGCCAACGTCCTGACTTTC.

The chain couples TRBV18 to TRBJ2-3, with D perhaps TRBD2 (6 bases). This CDR3 spans 15 amino acids. Germline V gene sequence: CDR1 KGHSH, CDR2 LQKENI. Trimming cost V 6 bases and J 4 bases, with 17 bases left between them. The CDR3 sequence: CASSPRDGSADTQYF. The CDR3 coding sequence is TGTGCCAGCTCCCCCCGGGACGGGAGCGCAGATACGCAGTATTTT.

This clonotype was observed a few times. The chain recombines TRBV7-9 with TRBJ2-6, with 12 bases aligning to TRBD1. The V segment lost 4 bases and the J segment 1 base; nucleotides outside the gene matches: 5. Germline values: CDR1 SEHNR, CDR2 FQNEAQ (reference sequence). The CDR3 runs 18 residues. The CDR3 DNA sequence: TGTGCCAGCAGCTCAGGGACAGGGGGCATGTCTGGGGCCAACGTCCTGACTTTC. Amino acids: CASSSGTGGMSGANVLTF.

This chain uses TRBV20-1 with TRBJ1-2; 11 nucleotides match TRBD1. The ends lost 2 bases at V and 4 bases at J; junction bases unmatched: 3. The germline CDR1 and CDR2 sequences are DFQATT and SNEGSKA (reference sequence). CDR3 length: 14 residues. CDR3 sequence reads: CSARLGQGVYGYTF. CDR3 in DNA: TGCAGTGCTAGACTGGGACAGGGGGTCTATGGCTACACCTTC.

This chain joins TRBV28 and TRBJ2-6; 7 nucleotides match TRBD1. The CDR3 is 18 amino acids. In germline, CDR1 is MDHEN, CDR2 SYDVKM. V trimming: 6 bases; J trimming: 0 bases; junction bases outside the gene matches: 11. CDR3 bases: TGTGCCAGCAGACCTGACAGGGTCCGCTTCTCTGGGGCCAACGTCCTGACTTTC. This sequence encodes CASRPDRVRFSGANVLTF. Filled out from reference TRBV28 and TRBJ2-6, the complete variable domain reads DVKVTQSSRYLVKRTGEKVFLECVQDMDHENMFWYRQDPGLGLRLIYFSYDVKMKEKGDIPEGYSVSREKKERFSLILESASTNQTSMYLCASRPDRVRFSGANVLTFGAGSRLTVL.

This clonotype was recorded at least ten times. V is TRBV5-1 and J is TRBJ2-2; 10 nucleotides agree with TRBD2. Germline V CDR1 and CDR2: SGHRS, YFSETQ. V shed 0 bases and J 4 bases; nucleotides not matched to a gene: 6. The CDR3 is 17 amino acids. The CDR3 loop is CASSLASGGAVTGELFF. CDR3 nucleotides: TGCGCCAGCAGCTTGGCCAGCGGGGGGGCCGTCACCGGGGAGCTGTTTTTT.

The chain recombines TRBV5-1 with TRBJ2-3; 9 bases match TRBD1. The V and J ends lost 5 bases and 4 bases, in that order; junction bases with no gene match: 2. CDR3 length: 13 amino acids. Per the germline V gene, CDR1 is SGHRS and CDR2 is YFSETQ. CDR3 region: CASSGQGPDTQYF. The CDR3 bases are TGCGCCAGCAGTGGACAGGGGCCAGATACGCAGTATTTT. Based on the CDR3 plus reference TRBV5-1 and TRBJ2-3, the full variable domain is KAGVTQTPRYLIKTRGQQVTLSCSPISGHRSVSWYQQTPGQGLQFLFEYFSETQRNKGNFPGRFSGRQFSNSRSEMNVSTLELGDSALYLCASSGQGPDTQYFGPGTRLTVL.

The chain is built from TRBV5-6 and TRBJ2-7; D might be TRBD1 (6 bases). Germline V CDR1 and CDR2: SGHDT, YYEEEE. V was pared by 6 bases and J by 6 bases, with 16 bases between. CDR3 length equals 13 residues. The CDR3 DNA follows: TGTGCCAGCACCGGGACAATTTTCGGCGAGCAGTACGTC. It codes for CASTGTIFGEQYV.

This clonotype came up a few times. The chain recombines TRBV12-3 or TRBV12-4 with TRBJ2-1; 8 bases match TRBD1. Unmatched junction bases numbered 8, after V lost 6 bases and J lost 10 bases. This CDR3 is built from 13 residues. In nucleotides, the CDR3 is TGTGCCAGCAGGGTCCAGGGGGCAAAGGAGCAGTTCTTC. It is translated as CASRVQGAKEQFF.